One and the same sample provided the 9 T cell receptor beta chains below, sequenced in a study of blood T cell repertoires in COVID-19 (dated by TCRdb to about 2020). Library creation used the immunoSEQ multiplex PCR assay. What TCRdb holds here is the immuneACCESS table cut down to in-frame rearrangements. Part of the clones is not present; checked against another copy, under half of the missing clones reflect an unresolved V gene, and the others are unexplained. The sample records 200,000 or so clones, 70% to 90% of which are singletons. Over 15% of the sample is taken by the ten largest. Source material: peripheral blood. All receptors derive from a man aged 50 to 60 with COVID-19, enrolled during active disease.

This CDR3 is CASSYSGLAQSNQPQHF. In DNA form, the CDR3 reads TGTGCCAGCAGTTACTCTGGTCTGGCACAAAGCAATCAGCCCCAGCATTTT. The rearrangement joins TRBV6-2 or TRBV6-3 to TRBJ1-5; the D is unclear. This CDR3 is 17 amino acids long. Trimming cost V 0 bases and J 1 base, with 13 bases left between them. Germline V lookup: CDR1 MNHEY, CDR2 SVGEGT.

In this sample, this clone is medium-sized (0.01 to 0.1%). This sequence joins TRBV2 and TRBJ1-2, with D possibly being TRBD1 (5 bases). The germline V gene encodes CDR1 SNHLY and CDR2 FYNNEI. The CDR3 runs to 22 residues. Trimming stripped 7 bases from V and 2 bases from J, with 38 bases between. CDR3 sequence reads: CASTDPNIRPSAGGIRNYGYTF. In DNA, the CDR3 is TGTGCCAGCACCGATCCAAATATACGACCCTCCGCGGGGGGGATACGGAACTATGGCTACACCTTC.

The CDR3 DNA is TGTGCCAGCAGCAGTAGCGGGAGTTTAGGAGAGACCCAGTACTTC. Protein sequence: CASSSSGSLGETQYF. This chain joins TRBV7-3 and TRBJ2-5; TRBD2 aligns across 9 bases. The V gene's germline CDR1 is SGHTA and CDR2 FQGTGA. The length of the CDR3 is 15 residues. Trimming took 5 bases from V and 4 from J; bases not matched to a gene: 8.

The gene calls are TRBV28 and TRBJ1-4; D possibly corresponds to TRBD1 (5 bases). From germline, CDR1 is MDHEN and CDR2 SYDVKM. The germline V and J ends were trimmed by 6 bases and 0 bases, with 11 bases remaining between them. The CDR3 extends over 15 amino acids. The CDR3 DNA reads as TGTGCCAGCAGCCGCCAGGGTTCAACTAATGAAAAACTGTTTTTT. This encodes CASSRQGSTNEKLFF.

This clone was counted once. This chain uses TRBV18 with TRBJ2-3; TRBD1 might be the D (6 bases). Germline assignment: CDR1 KGHSH and CDR2 LQKENI. The CDR3 has 16 residues. Trimming pared 2 bases from V and 1 base from J, leaving 13 bases between. For the CDR3, the DNA is TGTGCCAGCTCACCAAACGGGGCAGGGGGCACAGATACGCAGTATTTT. Amino acid sequence: CASSPNGAGGTDTQYF.

This chain joins TRBV5-1 and TRBJ2-3; 11 bases are a match to TRBD2. The CDR3 loop spans 19 amino acids. J was trimmed by 0 bases and V by 2 bases; bases with no gene match: 11. The germline gives CDR1 SGHRS, CDR2 YFSETQ. CDR3 bases: TGCGCCAGCAGCTTAAGTTTAACTAGCGGGGGATCTAGCACAGATACGCAGTATTTT. This translates into CASSLSLTSGGSSTDTQYF.

This rearrangement joins TRBV7-2 to TRBJ1-2; 7 nucleotides agree with TRBD1. The germline V gene encodes CDR1 SGHTA and CDR2 FQGNSA. The CDR3 consists of 16 residues. The trim removed 0 bases at V and 3 bases at J, leaving 7 bases unmatched. CDR3 loop: CASSLAVTGADYGYTF. The CDR3 DNA follows: TGTGCCAGCAGCTTAGCTGTAACAGGGGCAGACTATGGCTACACCTTC.

The V gene is TRBV27, the J gene TRBJ2-2; 8 bases align to TRBD2. Germline CDR1 reads MNHEY; CDR2 reads SMNVEV (reference sequence). CDR3 length equals 15 residues. Germline trimming cut 6 bases from V and 3 bases from J; bases unmatched to any gene: 6. This CDR3 is CASRWRREDTGELFF. The CDR3 nucleotides read TGTGCCAGCAGATGGCGGCGGGAGGACACCGGGGAGCTGTTTTTT.

This clone was detected once. V is TRBV9 and J is TRBJ2-7; 8 bases agree with TRBD2. The CDR3 length is 13 residues. The V and J ends lost 3 bases and 6 bases, in that order; junction bases with no gene match: 5. CDR1 and CDR2 (germline): SGDLS, YYNGEE. CDR3 residues: CASSDPRGGEQYF. The CDR3 region has the DNA TGTGCCAGCAGCGACCCCCGGGGGGGCGAGCAGTACTTC.